Listed below are T cell receptor beta chains from one sample, sequenced in a study of blood T cell repertoires in COVID-19. The assay was immunoSEQ multiplex PCR, and TCRdb's table has in-frame clones only and misses some. The sample has roughly 340,000 clones; about 90% are singletons. The specimen sequenced was peripheral blood. All receptors derive from a woman younger than 30 who had recovered from COVID-19. Each CDR3 is given with its conserved first and last residue. D genes are given only for firm matches. Rows give clone size only sometimes, using once, few, many, or a class for an expanded clone.

J gene	clone size	V gene	D gene	CDR3 DNA	CDR3 protein
TRBJ2-2	.	TRBV10-3	.	TGTGCCATCAGTGTCACAGGGGAGGTGCGCGGGGAGCTGTTTTTT	CAISVTGEVRGELFF
TRBJ2-3	.	TRBV2	TRBD2	TGTGCCAGCAGTGAGCGGGAGGGCCGGGATACGCAGTATTTT	CASSEREGRDTQYF
TRBJ1-1	.	TRBV12-3/TRBV12-4	TRBD1	TGTGCCAGCAGTTTTAGGGGGCGCATCGAAGCTTTCTTT	CASSFRGRIEAFF
TRBJ2-1	.	TRBV5-4	TRBD2	TGTGCCAGCAGTTTGACCGGGACTAGCGGGACCAATGAGCAGTTCTTC	CASSLTGTSGTNEQFF
TRBJ1-2	.	TRBV5-1	.	TGCGCCAGCAGCTTGGGAGGGTACCTCGATGGCTACACCTTC	CASSLGGYLDGYTF
TRBJ2-5	.	TRBV7-2	.	TGTGCCAGCAGCTCCCCGGGTTTTCGCGAGACCCAGTACTTC	CASSSPGFRETQYF
TRBJ1-5	once	TRBV27	.	TGTGCCAGCAGTTCCCTGAATCAGCCCCAGCATTTT	CASSSLNQPQHF
TRBJ2-1	.	TRBV5-5	.	TGTGCCAGCAGCCCGGGGGTGTCCACTTTGGCGGGAAGGTACAATGAGCAGTTCTTC	CASSPGVSTLAGRYNEQFF
TRBJ1-1	.	TRBV10-3	.	TGTGCCATCACTCTATCGGTCGACACTGAAGCTTTCTTT	CAITLSVDTEAFF
TRBJ2-1	.	TRBV19	TRBD2	TGTGCCAGTAGGGGTCTAGCGGGAGGTCCCGTACTGTCCTACAATGAGCAGTTCTTC	CASRGLAGGPVLSYNEQFF
TRBJ2-1	.	TRBV5-4	TRBD2	TGCCTGACTAGCGGGAGAGGTTTGTCCTACAATGAGCAGTTCTTC	CLTSGRGLSYNEQFF
TRBJ2-6	.	TRBV24-1	.	TGTGCCACCAGTGACCTACAGGGTCCCGGGGCCAACGTCCTGACTTTC	CATSDLQGPGANVLTF
TRBJ2-3	.	TRBV19	.	TGTGCCAGTAGTATCCAGGGTAGCGGCCTCACAGATACGCAGTATTTT	CASSIQGSGLTDTQYF
TRBJ2-1	.	TRBV3-1/TRBV3-2	TRBD2	TGTGCCAGCAGCCCACTAGCGGGAGGGGTTAATGAGCAGTTCTTC	CASSPLAGGVNEQFF
TRBJ2-1	once	TRBV30	TRBD2	TGTGCCTGGAATTCCAGAGGGAGGGCCTACAATGAGCAGTTCTTC	CAWNSRGRAYNEQFF
TRBJ2-1	.	TRBV5-1	TRBD1	TGCGCCAGCAGCATCGGACAGGGGGCCTCCTATGAGCAGTTCTTC	CASSIGQGASYEQFF
TRBJ2-1	.	TRBV7-2	.	TGTGCCAGCAGCCCCCTAGATGAGCAGTTCTTC	CASSPLDEQFF
TRBJ2-1	.	TRBV6-5	TRBD1	TGTGCCAGCAGTTTACAGGGGGCCTCCTACAATGAGCAGTTCTTC	CASSLQGASYNEQFF
TRBJ1-1	.	TRBV9	.	TGTGCCAGCAGCCTTGGCGGGGGGCCCAATGAAGCTTTCTTT	CASSLGGGPNEAFF
TRBJ1-3	.	TRBV7-2	.	TGTGCCAGCAGCTCACCGACAGTTGCTGGAAACACCATATATTTT	CASSSPTVAGNTIYF
TRBJ2-3	.	TRBV7-9	.	TGTGCCAGCGCATGGACTAGCACAGATACGCAGTATTTT	CASAWTSTDTQYF
TRBJ2-4	.	TRBV27	.	TGTGCCAGCAGGGGCGCAGCCAAAAACATTCAGTACTTC	CASRGAAKNIQYF
TRBJ2-3	.	TRBV6-2/TRBV6-3	.	TGTGCCAGCAGTCCCCGGGTCATAGCAGATACGCAGTATTTT	CASSPRVIADTQYF
TRBJ1-2	.	TRBV4-3	TRBD1	TGCGCCAGCAGCCAAGTGGGGACAGTCTTCTATGGCTACACCTTC	CASSQVGTVFYGYTF
TRBJ2-3	.	TRBV5-1	.	TGCGCCAGCAAGTTGGCCTCCCTCACAGATACGCAGTATTTT	CASKLASLTDTQYF
TRBJ1-2	.	TRBV25-1	.	TGTGCCAGCAGTGACGGAGGGTTCCGCTATGGCTACACCTTC	CASSDGGFRYGYTF
TRBJ2-1	.	TRBV5-4	.	TGTGCCAGCAGCTTGGGGGACTCGGCGTACAATGAGCAGTTCTTC	CASSLGDSAYNEQFF
TRBJ2-2	.	TRBV5-6	.	TGTGCCAGCAGCCTTCCCTCATCACAGGGACGCGGGGAGCTGTTTTTT	CASSLPSSQGRGELFF
TRBJ1-3	.	TRBV19	.	TGTGCCAGTAGTATAGGAGGGTTTGGAAACACCATATATTTT	CASSIGGFGNTIYF
TRBJ2-6	.	TRBV18	.	TGTGCCAGCTCACCACGTACATCGAACTCTGGGGCCAACGTCCTGACTTTC	CASSPRTSNSGANVLTF
TRBJ2-3	.	TRBV3-1/TRBV3-2	.	TGTGCCAGCAGCCAAGATCGAAGCGATACGCAGTATTTT	CASSQDRSDTQYF
TRBJ1-2	once	TRBV10-3	.	TGTGCCATCAGTGAGTCGTTCCTGAAGAAGAGCTATGGCTACACCTTC	CAISESFLKKSYGYTF
TRBJ1-5	few	TRBV3-1/TRBV3-2	TRBD1	TGTGCCAGCAGCTACGGGACAGGGTTTAATCAGCCCCAGCATTTT	CASSYGTGFNQPQHF